This TCR beta chain was retrieved from a study of blood T cell repertoires in COVID-19. Turning to the study itself: The samples span acute and convalescent COVID-19 from the United States, Italy and Spain. The analysed material was cDNA or gDNA that came from T cells, B-cell-depleted T cells, or PBMCs.

The germline V gene encodes CDR1 SGHTS and CDR2 YDEGEE. This CDR3 spans 16 amino acids. V lost 1 base and J 3 bases, leaving 16 bases between the germline ends. Authors' data handling: The assay estimated nucleated cells by amplifying reference gene primers. The data were produced by immunoSEQ multiplex PCR, yet TCRdb's version contains in-frame clones alone and is incomplete. That table furnishes V, J and clone size, whereas the DNA furnished D and trimming. The profile shows roughly 72,000 clones, almost 90% of them singletons. The sequencing input was peripheral blood. The TCR originated in a human donor in a cohort sampled during active COVID-19. The chain links TRBV5-8 to TRBJ1-1, with a tentative D call TRBD1 (6 bases). Written as DNA, the CDR3 is TGTGCCAGCAGCTTGCACTACGGGACACCATACACTGAAGCTTTCTTT. This sequence encodes CASSLHYGTPYTEAFF.